This section outlines one TCR beta chain sequence together with its context. The length of the CDR3 is 11 residues. V lost 1 base, J lost 10 bases, and 10 bases lay in between. Germline CDR1 is GTSNPN and CDR2 is SVGIG (reference sequence). The sample belongs to a study of blood T cell repertoires in COVID-19. Study at large: Acute and convalescent COVID-19 samples came from the United States, Italy and Spain. PBMCs, B-cell-depleted T cells, or T cells provided the cDNA or gDNA that made up the material.

As handled by the study authors: Reference gene primer amplification yielded estimated nucleated cell counts. Repertoires were generated with immunoSEQ multiplex PCR, while TCRdb's copy carries only in-frame clones and drops some. That table is the source of V, J and clone size, and D and trimming were worked out from the DNA. The table lists roughly 190,000 clones, about 83% of them singletons, with approximately 4% in the top ten. V gene TRBV30 combines with J gene TRBJ1-1; D gene ambiguous. This receptor was taken from a man between 18 and 29 years old with active or convalescent COVID-19. Sequencing input: peripheral blood. CDR3 sequence: CAWSANNRAFF. CDR3 nucleotide sequence: TGTGCCTGGAGTGCTAATAATCGAGCTTTCTTT.